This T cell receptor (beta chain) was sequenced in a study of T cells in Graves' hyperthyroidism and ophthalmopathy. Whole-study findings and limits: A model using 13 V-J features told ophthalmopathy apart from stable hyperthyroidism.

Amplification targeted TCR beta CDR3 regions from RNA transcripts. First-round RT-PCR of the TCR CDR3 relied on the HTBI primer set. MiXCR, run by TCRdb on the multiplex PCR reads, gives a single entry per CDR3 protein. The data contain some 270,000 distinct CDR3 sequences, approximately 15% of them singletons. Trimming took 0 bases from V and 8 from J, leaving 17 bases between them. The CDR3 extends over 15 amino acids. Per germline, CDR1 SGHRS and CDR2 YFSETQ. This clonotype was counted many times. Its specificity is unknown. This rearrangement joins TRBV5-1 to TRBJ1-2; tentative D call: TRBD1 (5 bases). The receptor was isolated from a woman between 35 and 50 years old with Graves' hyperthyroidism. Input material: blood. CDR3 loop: CASSLAQGARVGYTF. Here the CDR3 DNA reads TGCGCCAGCAGCTTGGCTCAGGGCGCTCGTGTCGGCTACACCTTC. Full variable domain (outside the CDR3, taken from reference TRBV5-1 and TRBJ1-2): KAGVTQTPRYLIKTRGQQVTLSCSPISGHRSVSWYQQTPGQGLQFLFEYFSETQRNKGNFPGRFSGRQFSNSRSEMNVSTLELGDSALYLCASSLAQGARVGYTFGSGTRLTVV.